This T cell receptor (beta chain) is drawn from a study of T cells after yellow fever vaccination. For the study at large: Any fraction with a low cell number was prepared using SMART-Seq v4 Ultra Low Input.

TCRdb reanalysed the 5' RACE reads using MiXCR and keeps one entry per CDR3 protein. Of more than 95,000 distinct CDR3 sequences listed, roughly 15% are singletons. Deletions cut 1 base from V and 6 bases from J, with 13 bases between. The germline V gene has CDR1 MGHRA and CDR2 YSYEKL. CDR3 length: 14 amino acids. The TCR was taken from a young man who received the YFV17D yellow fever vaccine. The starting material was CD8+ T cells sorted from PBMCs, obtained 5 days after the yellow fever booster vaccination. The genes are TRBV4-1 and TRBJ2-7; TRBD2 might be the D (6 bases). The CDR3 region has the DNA TGCGCCAGCAGCCAAGCGCCGGCGGGGATCGAGCAGTACTTC. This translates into CASSQAPAGIEQYF.